This T cell receptor beta chain comes out of a study of a mutant IDH1 vaccine in newly diagnosed glioma. Across the whole study: Investigators started vaccination 4-6 weeks after radiotherapy alone, or with temozolomide cycles.

This clone was observed a handful of times. Its antigen remains unidentified. Clones were sequenced by immunoSEQ multiplex PCR, and TCRdb holds only the in-frame ones, with some missing. This sample has about 120,000 clones; approximately 87% occur once, and the top ten carry roughly 0.62%. The CDR3 loop spans 13 amino acids. The germline CDR1 and CDR2 sequences are LNHDA and SQIVND (reference sequence). V lost 6 bases to trimming and J lost 3 bases, with 11 bases between them. Time point in this sample: week 11, during vaccination. What each vaccine dose contained was 300 ug of mutant IDH1 20-mer peptide, accompanied by topical imiquimod.

This TCR derives from a woman in her forties or fifties with glioma. The sequenced sample was PBMCs, obtained from a glioma patient whose treatment included an IDH1 peptide vaccine. The chain couples TRBV19 to TRBJ1-1, with no clear D. The chain's CDR3 is CASSPTGYTEAFF. The CDR3, as DNA: TGTGCCAGTAGCCCGACGGGGTACACTGAAGCTTTCTTT.